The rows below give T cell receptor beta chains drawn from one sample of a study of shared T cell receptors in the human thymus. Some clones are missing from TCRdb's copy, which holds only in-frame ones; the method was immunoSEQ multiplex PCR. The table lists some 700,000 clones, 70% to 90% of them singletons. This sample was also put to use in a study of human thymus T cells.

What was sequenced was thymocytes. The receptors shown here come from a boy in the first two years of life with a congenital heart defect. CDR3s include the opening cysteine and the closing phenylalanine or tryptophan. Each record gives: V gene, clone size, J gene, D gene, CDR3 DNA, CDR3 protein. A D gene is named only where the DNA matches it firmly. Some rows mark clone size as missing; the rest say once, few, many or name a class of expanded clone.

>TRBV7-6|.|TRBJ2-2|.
TGTGCCAGCAGCTTAGAGACAGGTTTTTGGGCCGGGGAGCTGTTTTTT
CASSLETGFWAGELFF
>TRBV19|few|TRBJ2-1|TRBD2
TGTGCCAGTAGTGAGCGGGAGCGCCCAAATGAGCAGTTCTTC
CASSERERPNEQFF
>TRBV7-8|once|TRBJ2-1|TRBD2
TGTGCCAGCAGCTTAGCGCCCCCGGGAGGCTCCTACAATGAGCAGTTCTTC
CASSLAPPGGSYNEQFF
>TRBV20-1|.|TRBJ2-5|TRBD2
TGCAGTCCAGCGGGAGGAGAGACCCAGTACTTC
CSPAGGETQYF
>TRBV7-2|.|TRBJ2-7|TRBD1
TGTGCCAGCAGCCCCCATAGGGGACAGACTACCTACGAGCAGTACTTC
CASSPHRGQTTYEQYF
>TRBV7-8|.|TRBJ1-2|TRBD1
TGTGCCAGCAGCTTAGAACAGGGGGATGGGGTCGATGGCTACACCTTC
CASSLEQGDGVDGYTF
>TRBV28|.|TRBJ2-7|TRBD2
TGTGCCAGCAGTTTATGCCCTAAACCGGGACTAGGGCCGTACGAGCAGTACTTC
CASSLCPKPGLGPYEQYF
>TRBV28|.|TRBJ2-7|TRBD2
TGTGCCAGCACCCTAAGGTTGCGGGGGGGATCCTACGAGCAGTACTTC
CASTLRLRGGSYEQYF
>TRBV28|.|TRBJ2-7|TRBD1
TGTGCCAGCATCGCGACATCCGGGACAGGGACCTACGAGCAGTACTTC
CASIATSGTGTYEQYF
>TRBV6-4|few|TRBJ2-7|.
TGTGCCAGCAGTGACATCGCCCTGGCCTCCTACGAGCAGTACTTC
CASSDIALASYEQYF
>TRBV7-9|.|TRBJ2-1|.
TGTGCCAGCAGCACGGGGGGCGGTGAGCAGTTCTTC
CASSTGGGEQFF